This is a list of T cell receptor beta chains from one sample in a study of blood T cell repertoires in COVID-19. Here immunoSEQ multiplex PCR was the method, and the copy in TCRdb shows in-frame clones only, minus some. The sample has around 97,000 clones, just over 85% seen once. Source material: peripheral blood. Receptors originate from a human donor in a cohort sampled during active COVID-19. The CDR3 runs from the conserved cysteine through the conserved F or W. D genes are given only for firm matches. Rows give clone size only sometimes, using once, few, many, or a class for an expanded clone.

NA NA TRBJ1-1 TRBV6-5 TGTGCCAGCAGTTACTCAGAGACAGGGAACACTGAAGCTTTCTTT CASSYSETGNTEAFF
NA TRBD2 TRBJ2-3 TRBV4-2 TGTGCCAGCAGCCGACAAACAGCGGGAGGGCTGTCAGATACGCAGTATTTT CASSRQTAGGLSDTQYF
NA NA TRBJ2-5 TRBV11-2 TGTGCCAGCAGCTTACATCAAGAGACCCAGTACTTC CASSLHQETQYF
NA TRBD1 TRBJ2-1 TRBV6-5 TGTGCCAGCAGTTACGGGACAGGTGGGGGTGAGCAGTTCTTC CASSYGTGGGEQFF
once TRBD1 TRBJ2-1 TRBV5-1 TGCGCCAGCAGCGGACAGGGGGCACGCAATGAGCAGTTCTTC CASSGQGARNEQFF
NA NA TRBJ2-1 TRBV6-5 TGCGCCAGCGCAGAAGAAGACTCCTACAATGAGCAGTTCTTC CASAEEDSYNEQFF
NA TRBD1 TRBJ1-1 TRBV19 TGTGCCAGTACCCGGGCCAACAGGGGAACTGAAGCTTTCTTT CASTRANRGTEAFF
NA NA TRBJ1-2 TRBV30 TGTGCCTGGAGCTCCGGGGGGTTAATTGGCTACACCTTC CAWSSGGLIGYTF
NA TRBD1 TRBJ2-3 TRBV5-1 TGCGCCAGCAGCCGAGACAGGGCCCGCACAGATACGCAGTATTTT CASSRDRARTDTQYF
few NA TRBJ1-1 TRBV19 TGTGCCAGTAGTAGACTGGAGGGTCCGGGCACTGAAGCTTTCTTT CASSRLEGPGTEAFF
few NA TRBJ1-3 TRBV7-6 TGTGCCAGCAGCTTAGCCCGGGGTGCCGGAAACACCATATATTTT CASSLARGAGNTIYF
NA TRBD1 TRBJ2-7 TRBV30 TGTGCCTGGAGCGGGACAGGGCCCTACGAGCAGTACTTC CAWSGTGPYEQYF
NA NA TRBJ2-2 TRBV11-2 TGTGCCAGCAGCTTTAGGGGTACCGGGGAGCTGTTTTTT CASSFRGTGELFF
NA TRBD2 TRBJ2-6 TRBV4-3 TGCGCCAGCAGCCCCTTCTCGGCGGGAGTCTCCTCTGGGGCCAACGTCCTGACTTTC CASSPFSAGVSSGANVLTF
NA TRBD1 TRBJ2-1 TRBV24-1 TGTGCCACCAGTGATCGGACAGGGACAGAGCAGTTCTTC CATSDRTGTEQFF
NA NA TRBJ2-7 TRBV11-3 TGTGCCAGCAGCTTAGTACAGAGGGTGACCTACGAGCAGTACTTC CASSLVQRVTYEQYF
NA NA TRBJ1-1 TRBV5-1 TGCGCCAGCAGCTTGGACCAGGACAGAAAAGCTTTCTTT CASSLDQDRKAFF
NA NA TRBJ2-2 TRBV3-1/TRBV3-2 TGTGCCAGCAGCCAACCGACTAGGACCAACACCGGGGAGCTGTTTTTT CASSQPTRTNTGELFF
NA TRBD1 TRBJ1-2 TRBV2 TGTGCCAGCAGTGAGACAGGGGGGTATGGCTACACCTTC CASSETGGYGYTF